This T cell receptor beta chain was retrieved from a study of identical twins (TCRdb year 2016). A note on the overall study: The study deep-sequenced TCR alpha and beta repertoires from monozygotic twins, unrelated adults of various ages and cord blood to test whether fetal clonotypes persist. Replicate twin experiments were performed at different times using different library preparation protocols to rule out contamination.

General conclusions and limits of the study: Zero-insertion analyses could be partly confounded by invariant T cells such as MAIT and iNKT, although diverse VJ usage argued against such confounding for most clonotypes. Recombination models systematically underestimated out-of-frame TCR alpha sharing in monozygotic twins but agreed with sharing between unrelated individuals. Compared with coincidental sharing between unrelated individuals, out-of-frame TCR alpha sequences shared between twins had an excess of sequences with low generation probability. Abundant cord blood beta clonotypes had fewer insertions, young adult naive repertoires showed a similar but weaker trend, and memory repertoires showed no such trend. A weaker excess of twin sharing was found in beta out-of-frame sequences because the signal-to-noise ratio was lowered by fewer shared sequences. Because the same donors could not be followed over many years, the conclusions depended on cross-sectional statistical analysis.

Taken from the germline V gene (reference sequence), the CDR1 and CDR2 loops are LGHDT and YNNKEL. The CDR3 sequence holds 14 residues, the cysteine and phenylalanine included. Just CDR3 DNA is preserved here, 42 bases in frame from base 1. V is clipped by 4 bases and J by 5 bases, and the sequence between their germline boundaries is 12 bases long. This clonotype has just a few counts. The specificity of this receptor is unknown. Base qualities are missing; no much larger clone stands one base away. All donors were healthy Caucasians. The twin cohort comprised three pairs of female monozygotic twins, all aged about 18 to 30 years. Positive isolation kits from Invitrogen were used to isolate CD4+ and CD8+ T cell populations. Library construction relied on 5' RACE. The reads were generated on an Illumina HiSeq 2000. A universal primer binding site was added through template switching, and the final cDNA carried a unique molecular identifier so that TCR cDNA molecules could be counted accurately. Specific primers in the conserved constant-segment region were used to synthesize first-strand cDNA for the TCR alpha and beta chains. To control for contamination, every cDNA library was double barcoded, receiving both a SMART-Mk sample barcode and Illumina barcodes. Two successive PCR steps introduced TruSeq adapter sequences along with Illumina sample barcodes. The TCR alpha and beta cDNA libraries were sequenced on the Illumina HiSeq platform using custom primers. Per the source publication's procedure: MiGEC processed the raw reads to extract unique molecular identifiers, while MiXCR was used to determine the CDR3 positions. Recombination models were inferred per individual with the repgenHMM and IGoR tools using an EM algorithm. The tcR package in R was used for shared clonotype analysis, with sharing normalized by the product of cloneset sizes. To study raw recombination free of thymic and clonal selection effects, out-of-frame nonproductive sequences were analyzed. TCRdb itself trimmed the public reads at Q25 with fastp, ran MiXCR and retained productive beta chains. CDR3 protein sequences are deduplicated, and each keeps its most common genes and DNA. TCRdb's processing, not the authors' own work, is the source of the V and J calls. This sample is represented by more than 400,000 distinct CDR3 sequences; 12% to 15% of them were singletons. The ten largest clones add up to 0.44% of the sample.

This sample also belongs to another study, concerning yellow fever vaccine responses in identical twins. As the second study states: The authors reported that the T cell response to vaccination in identical twins appeared partly convergent and partly personalized. In the study, vaccine-responding T cell clones were precisely tracked in identical twins.

This receptor was obtained from a woman aged 18-30 years in good health. The chain links TRBV3-1 with TRBJ2-1; there is no confident call for the D gene. The sequencing sample was made of CD4+ T cells sorted from blood. The sequence in DNA is TGTGCCAGCAGCCTACTCCACGGCCACAATGAGCAGTTCTTC. Translated, it gives CASSLLHGHNEQFF.